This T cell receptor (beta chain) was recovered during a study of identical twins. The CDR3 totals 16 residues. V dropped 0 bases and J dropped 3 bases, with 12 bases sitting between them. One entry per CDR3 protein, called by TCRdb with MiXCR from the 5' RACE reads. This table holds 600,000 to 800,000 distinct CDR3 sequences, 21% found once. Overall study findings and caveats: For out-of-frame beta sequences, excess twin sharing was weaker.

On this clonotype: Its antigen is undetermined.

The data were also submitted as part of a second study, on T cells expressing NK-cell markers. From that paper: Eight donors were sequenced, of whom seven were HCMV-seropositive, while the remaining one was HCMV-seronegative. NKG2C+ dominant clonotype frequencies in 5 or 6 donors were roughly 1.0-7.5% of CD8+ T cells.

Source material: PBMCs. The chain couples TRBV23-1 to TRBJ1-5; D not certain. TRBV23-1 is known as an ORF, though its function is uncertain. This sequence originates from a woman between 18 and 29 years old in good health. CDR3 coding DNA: TGCGCCAGCAGTCAATCATTCGGGTTGGCCAATCAGCCCCAGCATTTT. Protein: CASSQSFGLANQPQHF.